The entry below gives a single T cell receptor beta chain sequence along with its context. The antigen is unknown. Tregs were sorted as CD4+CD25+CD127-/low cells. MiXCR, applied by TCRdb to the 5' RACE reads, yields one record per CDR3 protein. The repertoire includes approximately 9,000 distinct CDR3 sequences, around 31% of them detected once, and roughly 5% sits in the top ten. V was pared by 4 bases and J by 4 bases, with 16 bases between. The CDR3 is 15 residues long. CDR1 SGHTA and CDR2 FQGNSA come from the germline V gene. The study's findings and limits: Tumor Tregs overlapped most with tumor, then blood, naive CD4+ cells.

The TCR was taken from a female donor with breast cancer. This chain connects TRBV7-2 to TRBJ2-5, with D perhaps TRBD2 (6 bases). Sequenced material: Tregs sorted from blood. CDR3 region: CASSSEGRSGETQYF. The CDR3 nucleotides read TGTGCCAGCAGCTCCGAGGGACGTAGCGGAGAGACCCAGTACTTC.